Sequencing of this TCR beta chain was carried out in a study of blood T cell repertoires in COVID-19 (dated by TCRdb to about 2020). Turning to the overall study: The collaborator samples originated in the United States, Italy and Spain and spanned the acute and convalescent phases of COVID-19. The prospective study material was composed of cDNA or gDNA derived from T cells, B-cell-depleted T cells, or PBMCs. Deeply sampled blood TCRbeta repertoires from subjects exposed to, actively infected with, or recovered from COVID-19 were included in the dataset. The repertoires were released in a freely available public database intended as a resource for research on the immune response to SARS-CoV-2. The samples were drawn from the first 160 participants of the ongoing ImmuneRACE study and from 1,254 subjects provided by 6 global collaborators. The sample metadata nearly always contained a de-identified subject ID, COVID-19 status, age in years and sex. Where HLA class I and class II types were available, the types were taken from metadata supplied by the sample provider, not from assay-based typing. General conclusions and limits of the study: The amount of clinical and demographic metadata varied by source and participant and was provided uncurated.

To note about this clone: Its antigen is unknown. It has no much larger one-base neighbor in the sample; base qualities were not kept.

At one collaborating source in Seattle, patients were enrolled during active infection and were followed longitudinally through the course of disease. The collaborating institutions used their own protocols to collect whole blood in K2EDTA tubes. For TCRbeta analysis, collaborators shipped samples as frozen whole blood, isolated PBMCs, or DNA extracted from either of those sample types. TCRbeta CDR3 regions were amplified from genomic DNA using the immunoSEQ Assay, a bias-controlled multiplex PCR. From the authors' description of their analysis: Nucleated cell counts per sample were estimated from amplification of reference gene primers within the assay. To quantify the absolute abundance of each unique TCRbeta CDR3 rearrangement, sequence reads were collapsed and filtered. For each sample, productive Simpson clonality was calculated by taking the square root of Simpson's diversity index across productive rearrangements. TCRdb provides this immuneACCESS table in a form limited to in-frame rearrangements. Some clones are lacking; in checked studies, under half of them reflect an unresolved V gene, and why the rest are absent is not known. D and trimming come from the DNA, and the V and J calls and clone size come from that table. Counted in this sample were roughly 75,000 clones; less than 90% of them appeared once. The ten largest clones take up about 6.5% of the sample.

The sequence came from a man aged 80 or over with COVID-19, enrolled during active disease. The sequenced material came from peripheral blood.

The CDR3 reads as follows: CASSLLGEEAFF. The DNA is as follows: TGCGCCAGCAGCTTGCTCGGGGAGGAAGCTTTCTTT. The sequence is built from TRBV5-1 and TRBJ1-1, with the D gene uncertain. The CDR3 sequence holds 12 residues, the cysteine and phenylalanine included. Just the 36-base CDR3 DNA is kept, in frame starting at base 1. V lost 1 base and J lost 8 bases; the stretch between them is 9 bases long. From a lookup of the germline V gene, CDR1 and CDR2 are SGHRS and YFSETQ. Outside the CDR3, residues come from the reference TRBV5-1 and TRBJ1-1 proteins, so the full variable domain is: KAGVTQTPRYLIKTRGQQVTLSCSPISGHRSVSWYQQTPGQGLQFLFEYFSETQRNKGNFPGRFSGRQFSNSRSEMNVSTLELGDSALYLCASSLLGEEAFFGQGTRLTVV.